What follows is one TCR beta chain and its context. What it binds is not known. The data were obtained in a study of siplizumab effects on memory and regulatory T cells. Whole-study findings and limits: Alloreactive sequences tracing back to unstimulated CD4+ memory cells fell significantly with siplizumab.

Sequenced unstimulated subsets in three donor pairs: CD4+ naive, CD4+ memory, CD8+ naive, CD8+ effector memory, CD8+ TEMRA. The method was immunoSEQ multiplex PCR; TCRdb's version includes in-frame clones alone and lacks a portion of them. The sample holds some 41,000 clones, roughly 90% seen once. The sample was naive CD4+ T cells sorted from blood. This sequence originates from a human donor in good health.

The CDR3 coding sequence is TGTGCCAGCTCATGGGACAGACAAGAGACCCAGTACTTC. As protein: CASSWDRQETQYF. The rearrangement joins TRBV18 to TRBJ2-5; 7 bases are shared with TRBD1. This CDR3 has 13 residues. Losses at the gene ends were 5 bases for V and 2 bases for J; bases not matched to a gene: 2. CDR1 and CDR2 (germline): KGHSH, LQKENI.